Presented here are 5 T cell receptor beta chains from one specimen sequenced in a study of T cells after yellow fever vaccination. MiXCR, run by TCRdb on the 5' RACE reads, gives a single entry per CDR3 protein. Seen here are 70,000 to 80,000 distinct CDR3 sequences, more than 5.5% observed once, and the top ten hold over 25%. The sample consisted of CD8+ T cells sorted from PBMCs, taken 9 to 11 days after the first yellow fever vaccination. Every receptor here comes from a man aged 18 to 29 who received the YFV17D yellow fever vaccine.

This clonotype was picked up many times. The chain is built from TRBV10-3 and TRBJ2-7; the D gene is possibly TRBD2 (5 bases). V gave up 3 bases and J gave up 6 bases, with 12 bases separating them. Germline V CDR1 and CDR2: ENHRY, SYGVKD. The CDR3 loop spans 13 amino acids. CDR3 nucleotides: TGTGCCATCAGTGATGGCAACGCGGGCGAGCAGTACGTC. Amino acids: CAISDGNAGEQYV.

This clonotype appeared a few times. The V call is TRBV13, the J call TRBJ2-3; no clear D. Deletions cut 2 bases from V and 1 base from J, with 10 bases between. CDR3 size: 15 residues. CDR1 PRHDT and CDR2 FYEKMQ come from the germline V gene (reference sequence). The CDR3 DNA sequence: TGTGCCAGCAGCTTATCCGGACGGGGCACAGATACGCAGTATTTT. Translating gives CASSLSGRGTDTQYF.

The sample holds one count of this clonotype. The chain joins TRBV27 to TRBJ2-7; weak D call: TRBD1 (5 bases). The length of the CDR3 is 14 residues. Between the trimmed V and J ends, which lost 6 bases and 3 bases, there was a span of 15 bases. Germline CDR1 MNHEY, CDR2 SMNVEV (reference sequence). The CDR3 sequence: CASRSWRTSYEQYF. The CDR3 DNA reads TGTGCCAGCAGAAGTTGGCGGACAAGCTACGAGCAGTACTTC.

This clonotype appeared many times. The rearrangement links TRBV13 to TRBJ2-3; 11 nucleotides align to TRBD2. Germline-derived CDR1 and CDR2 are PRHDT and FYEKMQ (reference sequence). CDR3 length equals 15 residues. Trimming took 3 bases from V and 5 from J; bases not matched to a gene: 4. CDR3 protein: CASSFSGGAIDTQYF. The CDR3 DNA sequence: TGTGCCAGCAGCTTTAGCGGGGGGGCGATAGATACGCAGTATTTT.

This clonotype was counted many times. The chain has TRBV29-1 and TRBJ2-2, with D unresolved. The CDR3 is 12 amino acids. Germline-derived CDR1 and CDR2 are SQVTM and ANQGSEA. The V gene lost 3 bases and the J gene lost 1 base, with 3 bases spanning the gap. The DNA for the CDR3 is TGCAGCGTTGAGGAGAACACCGGGGAGCTGTTTTTT. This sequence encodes CSVEENTGELFF.